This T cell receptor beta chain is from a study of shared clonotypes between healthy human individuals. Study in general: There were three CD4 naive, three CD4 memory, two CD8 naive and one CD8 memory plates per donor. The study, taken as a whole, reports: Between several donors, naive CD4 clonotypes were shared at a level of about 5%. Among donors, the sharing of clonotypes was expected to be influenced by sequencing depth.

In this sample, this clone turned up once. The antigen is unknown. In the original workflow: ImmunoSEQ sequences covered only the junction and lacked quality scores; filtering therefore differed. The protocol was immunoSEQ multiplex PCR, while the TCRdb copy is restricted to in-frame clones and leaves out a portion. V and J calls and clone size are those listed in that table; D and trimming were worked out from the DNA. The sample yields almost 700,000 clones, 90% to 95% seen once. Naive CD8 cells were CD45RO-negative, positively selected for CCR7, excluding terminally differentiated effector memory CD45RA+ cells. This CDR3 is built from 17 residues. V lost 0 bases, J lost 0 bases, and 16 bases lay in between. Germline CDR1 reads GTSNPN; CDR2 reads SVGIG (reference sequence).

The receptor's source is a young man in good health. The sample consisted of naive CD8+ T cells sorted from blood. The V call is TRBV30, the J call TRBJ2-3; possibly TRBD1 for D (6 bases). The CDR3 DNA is TGTGCCTGGAGTGTAGCCCCCAGGACAGCTAGCACAGATACGCAGTATTTT. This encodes CAWSVAPRTASTDTQYF.